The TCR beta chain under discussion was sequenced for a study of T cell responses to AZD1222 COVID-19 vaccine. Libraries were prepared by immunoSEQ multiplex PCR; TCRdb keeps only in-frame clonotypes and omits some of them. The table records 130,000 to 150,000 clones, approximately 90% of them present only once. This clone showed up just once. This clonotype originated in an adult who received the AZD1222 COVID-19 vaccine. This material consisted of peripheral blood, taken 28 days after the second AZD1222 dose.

The CDR3 region is CASGLVIGQGNTEAFF. The CDR3 DNA is TGTGCTAGTGGTTTGGTAATCGGACAGGGGAACACTGAAGCTTTCTTT. The chain recombines TRBV12-5 with TRBJ1-1, with 8 bases aligning to TRBD1. Per germline, CDR1 LGHNT and CDR2 FRNRAP. This CDR3 is 16 amino acids long. Trimming removed 0 bases from V and 1 base from J; junction bases left unmatched: 4.